Here is one T cell receptor (beta chain) with its context. The entry originates in a study of blood T cell repertoires in COVID-19. Whole-study context: Sources were T cells, B-cell-depleted T cells, or PBMCs; the material itself was cDNA or gDNA.

Seattle enrolled patients during active infection and tracked them longitudinally. The CDR3 is 16 residues long. Germline V gene lookup returns CDR1 MNHEY and CDR2 SMNVEV (reference sequence). V lost 5 bases and J 0 bases, leaving 16 bases between the germline ends. The authors' processing: Amplification of reference gene primers provided the estimated nucleated cell counts. The table came from immunoSEQ multiplex PCR; TCRdb's copy has only in-frame clones and leaves some out. V, J and clone size derive from that table, while D and trimming were established from the DNA sequence. The sample holds almost 250,000 clones; roughly 88% are singletons and the top ten take around 6%.

The source material was peripheral blood. The TCR comes from a woman older than 75 with COVID-19, enrolled during active disease. The chain employs TRBV27 and TRBJ1-1; no clear D gene. CDR3 protein: CASSQRSGGLNTEAFF. CDR3 DNA sequence: TGTGCCAGCAGTCAAAGATCAGGAGGGCTGAACACTGAAGCTTTCTTT.